This T cell receptor (beta chain) was found in a study of blood T cell repertoires in COVID-19. Study as a whole: There were acute and convalescent COVID-19 samples, and they came from the United States, Italy and Spain. T cells, B-cell-depleted T cells, or PBMCs supplied cDNA or gDNA.

Participant reports of clinical history set cohort assignment. Germline loops: CDR1 LNHDA, CDR2 SQIVND (reference sequence). With 1 base clipped from V and 6 bases from J, the junction kept 5 bases outside the gene matches. There are 15 residues in the CDR3. Methods used by the authors: Reference gene primers were amplified, and this amplification served to estimate nucleated cell counts. TCRdb keeps only in-frame clones here, not all; method: immunoSEQ multiplex PCR. The V and J calls and clone size are taken from that table; D and trimming were inferred from the DNA. The top ten clones hold 2.4% of a sample with around 140,000 clones, around 84% of them seen once.

Sequencing was done on a sample of PBMCs or T cells enriched from blood (not recorded which). The chain couples TRBV19 to TRBJ1-2, with 10 bases aligning to TRBD1. The receptor's source is a man in his forties or fifties with acute COVID-19. Written as DNA, the CDR3 is TGTGCCAGTAGTATAGGCCTCGGGACAGGGGATGGCTACACCTTC. Its protein is CASSIGLGTGDGYTF.